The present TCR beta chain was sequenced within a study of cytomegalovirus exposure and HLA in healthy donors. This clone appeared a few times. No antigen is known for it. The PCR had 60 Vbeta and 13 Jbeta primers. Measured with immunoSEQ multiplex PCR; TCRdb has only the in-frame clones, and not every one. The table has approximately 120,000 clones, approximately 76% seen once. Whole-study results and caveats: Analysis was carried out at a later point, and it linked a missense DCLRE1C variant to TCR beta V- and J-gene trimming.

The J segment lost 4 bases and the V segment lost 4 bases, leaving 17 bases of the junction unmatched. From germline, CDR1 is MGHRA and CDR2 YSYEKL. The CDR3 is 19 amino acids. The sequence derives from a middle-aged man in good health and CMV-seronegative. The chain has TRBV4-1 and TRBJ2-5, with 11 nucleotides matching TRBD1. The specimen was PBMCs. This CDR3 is CASSLTIMIGQGARETQYF. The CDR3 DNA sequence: TGCGCCAGCAGCCTAACTATTATGATAGGACAGGGGGCGCGAGAGACCCAGTACTTC.